A selection of T cell receptor beta chains follows, all from one sample in a study of T cells in Graves' hyperthyroidism and ophthalmopathy. MiXCR was run by TCRdb on the multiplex PCR reads, yielding one entry per CDR3 protein. Of around 350,000 distinct CDR3 sequences listed, around 25% were seen once; the top ten hold more than 60%. Sequencing was performed on blood. The origin of the receptors is a man between 50 and 59 years old with Graves' hyperthyroidism. Both conserved end residues are part of each CDR3. The order of the fields is V gene, J gene, D gene, clone size, CDR3 length, CDR3 protein, CDR3 DNA. A D gene is named only where the DNA matches it firmly. The listing skips clone size in some rows; elsewhere it reads once, few, many or a size class.

V: TRBV11-3
J: TRBJ2-3
D: .
size: many
length: 15
CDR3: CASSLEAGATDTQYF
DNA: TGTGCCAGCAGCTTAGAGGCAGGGGCGACAGATACGCAGTATTTT

V: TRBV13
J: TRBJ1-2
D: .
size: many
length: 14
CDR3: CASSLGLSNYGYTF
DNA: TGTGCCAGCAGCTTAGGGCTGTCAAACTATGGCTACACCTTC

V: TRBV7-9
J: TRBJ2-3
D: .
size: many
length: 13
CDR3: CASSLVDADTQYF
DNA: TGTGCCAGCAGCTTAGTGGACGCAGATACGCAGTATTTT

V: TRBV7-9
J: TRBJ1-1
D: .
size: .
length: 17
CDR3: CASSSQGGRLPHTEAFF
DNA: TGTGCCAGCAGCTCCCAAGGCGGCAGGTTACCGCACACTGAAGCTTTCTTT

V: TRBV28
J: TRBJ2-2
D: .
size: .
length: 13
CDR3: CASGVLNTGELFF
DNA: TGTGCCAGCGGAGTGCTGAACACCGGGGAGCTGTTTTTT

V: TRBV7-6
J: TRBJ2-7
D: TRBD2
size: many
length: 18
CDR3: CASSPYPMLAGGRDEQYF
DNA: TGTGCCAGCAGCCCCTACCCTATGCTAGCGGGAGGGAGGGACGAGCAGTACTTC

V: TRBV7-3
J: TRBJ2-5
D: .
size: .
length: 13
CDR3: CASSRGSQETQYF
DNA: TGTGCCAGCAGCCGGGGATCTCAAGAGACCCAGTACTTC

V: TRBV12-3/TRBV12-4
J: TRBJ2-5
D: .
size: few
length: 14
CDR3: CASSFGGGSETQYF
DNA: TGTGCCAGCAGTTTTGGAGGGGGCAGTGAGACCCAGTACTTC

V: TRBV2
J: TRBJ2-1
D: TRBD1
size: .
length: 14
CDR3: CASTWTGAYNEQFF
DNA: TGTGCCAGCACCTGGACAGGGGCCTACAATGAGCAGTTCTTC

V: TRBV6-1
J: TRBJ2-2
D: TRBD2
size: .
length: 15
CDR3: CASSTAGMDTGELFF
DNA: TGTGCCAGCAGTACAGCGGGAATGGACACCGGGGAGCTGTTTTTT

V: TRBV6-1
J: TRBJ2-6
D: .
size: many
length: 17
CDR3: CASTPAAAISGANVLTF
DNA: TGTGCCAGTACGCCGGCAGCGGCCATCTCTGGGGCCAACGTCCTGACTTTC

V: TRBV5-1
J: TRBJ2-1
D: TRBD1
size: .
length: 16
CDR3: CASSLSRDRGNNEQFF
DNA: TGCGCCAGCAGCTTGTCCCGGGACAGGGGGAACAATGAGCAGTTCTTC

V: TRBV5-1
J: TRBJ1-2
D: TRBD1
size: .
length: 14
CDR3: CASRRDSFNYGYTF
DNA: TGCGCCAGCAGGCGGGACAGCTTTAACTATGGCTACACCTTC

V: TRBV12-5
J: TRBJ1-6
D: .
size: few
length: 15
CDR3: CASGLSSGANSPLHF
DNA: TGTGCTAGTGGTTTGTCGTCAGGCGCAAATTCACCCCTCCACTTT

V: TRBV11-1
J: TRBJ2-3
D: TRBD1
size: many
length: 15
CDR3: CASSSRGQRTDTQYF
DNA: TGTGCCAGCAGCTCACGGGGACAGCGGACAGATACGCAGTATTTT

V: TRBV13
J: TRBJ2-7
D: .
size: .
length: 14
CDR3: CASSQNRLVYEQYF
DNA: TGTGCCAGCAGCCAGAACCGACTAGTCTACGAGCAGTACTTC

V: TRBV20-1
J: TRBJ2-7
D: .
size: .
length: 12
CDR3: CSAQRENYEQYF
DNA: TGCAGTGCTCAAAGGGAAAACTACGAGCAGTACTTC

V: TRBV29-1
J: TRBJ1-1
D: TRBD1
size: .
length: 13
CDR3: CSVEDRDKAEAFF
DNA: TGCAGCGTTGAGGACAGGGATAAGGCTGAAGCTTTCTTT

V: TRBV7-9
J: TRBJ2-1
D: TRBD2
size: few
length: 15
CDR3: CASSLTSGRASEQFF
DNA: TGTGCCAGCAGCTTAACTAGCGGGAGGGCCTCTGAGCAGTTCTTC

V: TRBV12-3/TRBV12-4
J: TRBJ2-2
D: .
size: few
length: 14
CDR3: CASSFSGFTGELFF
DNA: TGTGCCAGCAGTTTTTCAGGATTCACCGGGGAGCTGTTTTTT

V: TRBV19
J: TRBJ1-1
D: .
size: .
length: 13
CDR3: CASSERVNTEAFF
DNA: TGTGCCAGTAGTGAGCGGGTGAACACTGAAGCTTTCTTT

V: TRBV28
J: TRBJ2-1
D: TRBD2
size: .
length: 15
CDR3: CTSSGSGTRLDEQFF
DNA: TGTACCAGCAGCGGCAGCGGGACTAGACTGGATGAGCAGTTCTTC

V: TRBV11-2
J: TRBJ2-5
D: TRBD2
size: many
length: 15
CDR3: CASSLVLAGIETQYF
DNA: TGTGCCAGCAGCTTAGTTCTAGCGGGAATCGAGACCCAGTACTTC

V: TRBV5-1
J: TRBJ2-7
D: .
size: .
length: 16
CDR3: CASSLGGTVPSYEQYF
DNA: TGCGCCAGCAGCCTGGGGGGGACAGTCCCCTCCTACGAGCAGTACTTC

V: TRBV27
J: TRBJ2-3
D: .
size: many
length: 12
CDR3: CASSLLGDTQYF
DNA: TGTGCCAGCAGTTTATTAGGCGATACGCAGTATTTT

V: TRBV18
J: TRBJ1-1
D: .
size: .
length: 15
CDR3: CASSAGSLSNTEAFF
DNA: TGTGCCAGCTCAGCCGGCAGCCTGAGTAACACTGAAGCTTTCTTT

V: TRBV5-6
J: TRBJ2-3
D: .
size: .
length: 13
CDR3: CASSMGGPDTQYF
DNA: TGTGCCAGCAGCATGGGGGGGCCAGATACGCAGTATTTT

V: TRBV6-1
J: TRBJ2-1
D: TRBD2
size: few
length: 15
CDR3: CASSEALAGEDEQFF
DNA: TGTGCCAGCAGTGAAGCACTAGCGGGAGAAGATGAGCAGTTCTTC

V: TRBV29-1
J: TRBJ1-2
D: TRBD1
size: .
length: 15
CDR3: CSVGQGTRSNYGYTF
DNA: TGCAGCGTTGGACAGGGAACGAGATCTAACTATGGCTACACCTTC

V: TRBV19
J: TRBJ2-1
D: .
size: once
length: 13
CDR3: CASSIGAGNEQFF
DNA: TGTGCCAGTAGTATTGGGGCGGGTAATGAGCAGTTCTTC

V: TRBV3-1
J: TRBJ2-7
D: .
size: .
length: 14
CDR3: CASKQDGSSYEQYF
DNA: TGTGCCAGCAAGCAAGACGGCAGCTCCTACGAGCAGTACTTC

V: TRBV7-9
J: TRBJ2-2
D: .
size: .
length: 15
CDR3: CSSSPMGVSTGELFF
DNA: TGTTCCAGCAGCCCCATGGGGGTCTCAACCGGGGAGCTGTTTTTT

V: TRBV10-3
J: TRBJ1-1
D: .
size: few
length: 13
CDR3: CAISPSGNTEAFF
DNA: TGTGCCATCAGTCCCTCAGGGAACACTGAAGCTTTCTTT

V: TRBV7-2
J: TRBJ2-3
D: .
size: .
length: 17
CDR3: CASSRSFAGLTTDTQYF
DNA: TGTGCCAGCAGCCGATCTTTCGCGGGACTTACCACAGATACGCAGTATTTT

V: TRBV7-9
J: TRBJ2-1
D: TRBD2
size: few
length: 18
CDR3: CASSPSTPSGGPYNEQFF
DNA: TGTGCCAGCAGCCCTAGTACCCCTAGCGGGGGCCCCTACAATGAGCAGTTCTTC

V: TRBV11-2
J: TRBJ1-1
D: .
size: many
length: 15
CDR3: CASSLVYGGATEAFF
DNA: TGTGCCAGCAGCTTAGTATATGGAGGGGCCACTGAAGCTTTCTTT

V: TRBV30
J: TRBJ2-1
D: .
size: .
length: 12
CDR3: CAWSRTRWEQFF
DNA: TGTGCCTGGAGCAGAACCCGATGGGAGCAGTTCTTC

V: TRBV9
J: TRBJ1-5
D: .
size: .
length: 14
CDR3: CASSVGGFDQPQHF
DNA: TGTGCCAGCAGCGTCGGAGGGTTCGATCAGCCCCAGCATTTT

V: TRBV27
J: TRBJ2-3
D: .
size: .
length: 12
CDR3: CASSQPTDTQYF
DNA: TGCGCCAGCAGCCAACCCACAGATACGCAGTATTTT

V: TRBV29-1
J: TRBJ1-4
D: .
size: .
length: 13
CDR3: CSVLKGTGEKLFF
DNA: TGCAGCGTCCTAAAGGGAACAGGTGAAAAACTGTTTTTT

V: TRBV12-5
J: TRBJ2-1
D: TRBD2
size: many
length: 15
CDR3: CASGLGLAGTDEQFF
DNA: TGTGCTAGTGGTTTGGGACTAGCGGGAACGGATGAGCAGTTCTTC

V: TRBV30
J: TRBJ2-2
D: .
size: .
length: 13
CDR3: CACYSRDTGELFF
DNA: TGTGCCTGTTACAGTCGAGACACCGGGGAGCTGTTTTTT

V: TRBV12-3/TRBV12-4
J: TRBJ1-2
D: .
size: many
length: 16
CDR3: CASSLTGASSRYGYTF
DNA: TGTGCCAGCAGTTTAACGGGTGCTTCTTCAAGATATGGCTACACCTTC

V: TRBV5-6
J: TRBJ2-1
D: TRBD2
size: .
length: 16
CDR3: CASRELAGGLFNEQFF
DNA: TGTGCCAGCAGGGAATTAGCGGGAGGGCTATTCAATGAGCAGTTCTTC

V: TRBV7-2
J: TRBJ2-4
D: TRBD2
size: .
length: 16
CDR3: CASSRGGGGAKNIQYF
DNA: TGTGCCAGCAGCCGAGGTGGGGGAGGGGCCAAAAACATTCAGTACTTC

V: TRBV6-6
J: TRBJ2-3
D: TRBD2
size: .
length: 16
CDR3: CASSYSVGTSGYTQYF
DNA: TGTGCCAGCAGTTACTCGGTCGGGACTAGCGGTTATACGCAGTATTTT

V: TRBV20-1
J: TRBJ2-1
D: TRBD2
size: .
length: 17
CDR3: CSARVASGRASYNEQFF
DNA: TGCAGTGCTAGAGTGGCCAGCGGGAGGGCCTCCTACAATGAGCAGTTCTTC

V: TRBV19
J: TRBJ2-1
D: .
size: few
length: 13
CDR3: CASRKTTRYEQFF
DNA: TGTGCCAGTAGAAAAACCACTAGATATGAGCAGTTCTTC

V: TRBV11-2
J: TRBJ2-3
D: .
size: once
length: 14
CDR3: CASSLGLGTDMQYF
DNA: TGTGCCAGCAGCTTGGGGCTAGGCACAGATATGCAGTATTTT

V: TRBV6-1
J: TRBJ2-7
D: .
size: few
length: 13
CDR3: CASTKLESHEQYF
DNA: TGTGCCAGCACAAAGTTAGAGAGCCACGAGCAGTACTTC

V: TRBV20-1
J: TRBJ1-1
D: .
size: .
length: 12
CDR3: CSASQVSTEAFF
DNA: TGCAGTGCATCCCAGGTTTCGACTGAAGCTTTCTTT

V: TRBV7-2
J: TRBJ1-5
D: .
size: .
length: 14
CDR3: CASSLYSLNQPQHF
DNA: TGTGCCAGCAGCTTATATTCCCTCAATCAGCCCCAGCATTTT

V: TRBV20-1
J: TRBJ2-2
D: .
size: many
length: 11
CDR3: CSASGDRELFF
DNA: TGCAGTGCTAGTGGGGACAGGGAGCTGTTTTTT

V: TRBV5-1
J: TRBJ2-7
D: TRBD2
size: .
length: 18
CDR3: CASSLGPLSGRNSYEQYF
DNA: TGCGCCAGCAGCTTGGGGCCCCTTAGCGGGAGGAACTCCTACGAGCAGTACTTC

V: TRBV28
J: TRBJ2-3
D: TRBD1
size: .
length: 16
CDR3: CASRQRQGGLADTQYF
DNA: TGTGCCAGCAGACAACGACAGGGTGGGTTGGCAGATACGCAGTATTTT

V: TRBV5-1
J: TRBJ1-6
D: TRBD1
size: few
length: 15
CDR3: CASSLVGTGQEPLHF
DNA: TGCGCCAGCAGCTTGGTGGGGACAGGCCAAGAACCCCTCCACTTT

V: TRBV30
J: TRBJ2-3
D: TRBD2
size: many
length: 15
CDR3: CAWSVLAGPTDTQYF
DNA: TGTGCCTGGAGTGTCCTAGCGGGACCCACAGATACGCAGTATTTT